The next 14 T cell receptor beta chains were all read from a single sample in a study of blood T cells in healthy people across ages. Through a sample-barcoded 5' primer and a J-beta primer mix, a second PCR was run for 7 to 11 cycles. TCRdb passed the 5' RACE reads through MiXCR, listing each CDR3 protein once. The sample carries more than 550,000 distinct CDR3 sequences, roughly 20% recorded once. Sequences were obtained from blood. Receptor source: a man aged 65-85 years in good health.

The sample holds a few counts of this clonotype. Here the CDR3 reads CASSLEAAAANTGELFF. CDR3 nucleotide sequence: TGTGCCAGCAGCTTGGAGGCCGCGGCCGCGAACACCGGGGAGCTGTTTTTT. The chain links TRBV7-2 to TRBJ2-2; possible D gene TRBD2, 5 bases. CDR1 and CDR2 (germline): SGHTA, FQGNSA. This CDR3 is built from 17 residues. Trimming pared 3 bases from V and 0 bases from J, leaving 14 bases between.

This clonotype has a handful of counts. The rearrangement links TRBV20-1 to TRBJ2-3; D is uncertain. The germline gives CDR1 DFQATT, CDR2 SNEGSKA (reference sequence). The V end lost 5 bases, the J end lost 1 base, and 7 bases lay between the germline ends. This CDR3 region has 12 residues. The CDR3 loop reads CSAGPGTDTQYF. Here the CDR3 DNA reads TGCAGTGCTGGGCCCGGCACAGATACGCAGTATTTT.

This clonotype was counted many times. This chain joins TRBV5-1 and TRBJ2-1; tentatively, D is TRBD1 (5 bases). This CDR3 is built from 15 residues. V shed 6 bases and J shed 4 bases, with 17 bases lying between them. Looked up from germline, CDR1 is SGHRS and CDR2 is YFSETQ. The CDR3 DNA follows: TGCGCCAGCATCGAAGGGGTCACTTCATACAATGAGCAGTTCTTC. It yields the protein CASIEGVTSYNEQFF.

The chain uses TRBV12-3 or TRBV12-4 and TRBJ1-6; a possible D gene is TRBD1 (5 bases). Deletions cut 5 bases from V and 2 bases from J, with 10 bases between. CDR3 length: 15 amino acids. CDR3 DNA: TGTGCCAGCAGTGCCCGGGGGACCTATAATTCACCCCTCCACTTT. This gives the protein CASSARGTYNSPLHF.

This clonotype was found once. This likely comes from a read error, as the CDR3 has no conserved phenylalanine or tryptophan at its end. The CDR3 loop is CSARGDNYEQYA. In DNA form, the CDR3 reads TGCAGTGCTAGGGGGGACAACTACGAGCAGTACGCC. The V and J genes are TRBV20-1 and TRBJ2-7, with a possible D match to TRBD1 (6 bases). Germline-derived CDR1 and CDR2 are DFQATT and SNEGSKA (reference sequence). The V and J ends lost 3 bases and 3 bases respectively, with 9 bases between them. CDR3 length: 12 amino acids.

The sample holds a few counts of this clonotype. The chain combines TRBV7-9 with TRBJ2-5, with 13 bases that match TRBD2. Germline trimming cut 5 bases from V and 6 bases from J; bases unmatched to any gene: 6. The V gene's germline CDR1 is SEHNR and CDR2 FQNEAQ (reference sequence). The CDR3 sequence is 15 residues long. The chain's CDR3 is CASSQATSGGKTQYF. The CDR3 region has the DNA TGTGCCAGCAGCCAGGCGACTAGCGGGGGGAAGACCCAGTACTTC.

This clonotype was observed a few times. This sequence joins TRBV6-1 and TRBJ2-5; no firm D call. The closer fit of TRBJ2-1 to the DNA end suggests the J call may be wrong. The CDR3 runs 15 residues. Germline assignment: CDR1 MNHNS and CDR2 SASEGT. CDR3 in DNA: TGTGCCAGCAGTGCGGATCGAGGCCTCAACAATGAGCAGTTCTTC. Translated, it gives CASSADRGLNNEQFF.

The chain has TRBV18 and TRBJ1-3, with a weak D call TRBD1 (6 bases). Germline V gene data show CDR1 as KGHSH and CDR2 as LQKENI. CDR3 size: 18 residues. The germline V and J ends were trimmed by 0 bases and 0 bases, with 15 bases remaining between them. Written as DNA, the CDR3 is TGTGCCAGCTCACCACCGTTGGGGGGCTCTAGCTCTGGAAACACCATATATTTT. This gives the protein CASSPPLGGSSSGNTIYF. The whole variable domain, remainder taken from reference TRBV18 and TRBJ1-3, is NAGVMQNPRHLVRRRGQEARLRCSPMKGHSHVYWYRQLPEEGLKFMVYLQKENIIDESGMPKERFSAEFPKEGPSILRIQQVVRGDSAAYFCASSPPLGGSSSGNTIYFGEGSWLTVV.

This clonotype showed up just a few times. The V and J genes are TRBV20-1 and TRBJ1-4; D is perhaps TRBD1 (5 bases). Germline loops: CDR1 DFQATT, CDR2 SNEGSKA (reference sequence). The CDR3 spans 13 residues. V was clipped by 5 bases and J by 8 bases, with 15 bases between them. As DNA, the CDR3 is TGCAGTGCTGCGCGGGGGGGAAACGAAAAACTGTTTTTT. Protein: CSAARGGNEKLFF.

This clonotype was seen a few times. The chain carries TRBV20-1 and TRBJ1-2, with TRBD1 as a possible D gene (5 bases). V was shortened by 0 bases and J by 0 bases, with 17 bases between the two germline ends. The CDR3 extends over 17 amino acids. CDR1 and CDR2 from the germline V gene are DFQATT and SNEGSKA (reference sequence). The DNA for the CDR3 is TGCAGTGCTAGAGATATCAGTTGGGGGGGGACTAACTATGGCTACACCTTC. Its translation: CSARDISWGGTNYGYTF.

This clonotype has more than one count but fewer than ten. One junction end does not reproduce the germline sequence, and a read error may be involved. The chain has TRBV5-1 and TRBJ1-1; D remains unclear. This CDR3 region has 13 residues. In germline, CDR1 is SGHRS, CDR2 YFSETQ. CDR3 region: CASSFTANTEASF. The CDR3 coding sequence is TGCGCCAGCAGCTTTACAGCGAACACTGAAGCTTCCTTT. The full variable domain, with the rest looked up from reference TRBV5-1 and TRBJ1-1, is KAGVTQTPRYLIKTRGQQVTLSCSPISGHRSVSWYQQTPGQGLQFLFEYFSETQRNKGNFPGRFSGRQFSNSRSEMNVSTLELGDSALYLCASSFTANTEASFGQGTRLTVV.

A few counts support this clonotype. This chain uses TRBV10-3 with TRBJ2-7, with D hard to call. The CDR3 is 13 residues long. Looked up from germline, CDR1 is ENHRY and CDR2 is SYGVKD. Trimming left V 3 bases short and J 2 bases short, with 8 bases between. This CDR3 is CAISERQPYEQYF. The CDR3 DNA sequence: TGTGCCATCAGTGAAAGGCAGCCCTACGAGCAGTACTTC.

CDR3 amino acids: CASSDRRGAPNQPQHF. DNA for the CDR3: TGCGCCAGCAGTGATAGGCGGGGCGCCCCGAATCAGCCCCAGCATTTT. J is TRBJ1-5 and V is TRBV10-2; perhaps TRBD1 as D (5 bases). This CDR3 contains 16 residues. The germline CDR1 and CDR2 sequences are WSHSY and SAAADI. With 3 bases removed from V and 4 bases from J, the gap between germline ends came to 16 bases.

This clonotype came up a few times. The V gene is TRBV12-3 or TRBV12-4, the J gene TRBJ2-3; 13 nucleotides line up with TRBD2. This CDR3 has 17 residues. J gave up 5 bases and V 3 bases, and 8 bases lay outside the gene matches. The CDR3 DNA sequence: TGTGCCAGCAGTTTCCTCGGACTAGCGGGAGTCGGAGATACGCAGTATTTT. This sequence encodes CASSFLGLAGVGDTQYF.